The clone carrying this TCR beta chain was picked up a small number of times. As yet, its antigen is unknown. The sort gate was single viable CD3+CD4+CD8-CD45RO+ cells for memory CD4+ T cells. This record comes from a study of memory CD4+ T cells and cytomegalovirus serostatus. Study results and caveats: The CMV-associated TCR signature appears largely within the CD4+ memory repertoire.

V lost 5 bases and J lost 4; bases outside the gene matches: 9. The CDR3 is made up of 15 amino acids. CDR1 and CDR2 (germline): MNHEY, SVGAGI. Profiled with immunoSEQ multiplex PCR; TCRdb holds only in-frame clones, not every one. The repertoire holds about 41,000 clones, roughly 83% seen once, with about 0.79% in the top ten. The material sequenced was memory CD4+ T cells from blood. This sequence joins TRBV6-5 and TRBJ1-1; TRBD1 agrees at 8 bases. The sequence was obtained from an adult in good health and CMV-seronegative. CDR3 loop: CASSPPDRVGTEAFF. The CDR3 DNA reads as TGTGCCAGCAGTCCGCCGGACAGGGTCGGCACTGAAGCTTTCTTT.